Each of the 15 T cell receptor beta chains below was sequenced from the same sample in a study of shared clonotypes between healthy human individuals. This table comes from immunoSEQ multiplex PCR, and its TCRdb copy is limited to in-frame clones, with some not included. The sample lists 950,000 to 1,100,000 clones; about four fifths were seen once. Sequenced sample: memory CD4+ T cells from PBMCs. The subset: CD45RA-negative fraction. These receptors were taken from a man between 18 and 29 years old in good health. Some clones in this sample may be carry-over from other donors' samples.

As for this clone: This specimen includes other DNA sequences encoding the same CDR3. CDR3 loop: CASSRRAANTGELFF. CDR3 nucleotides: TGTGCCAGCTCACGCAGAGCTGCGAACACCGGGGAGCTGTTTTTT. The J gene is TRBJ2-2, the V gene TRBV18; D unresolved. CDR1 and CDR2 from the germline V gene are KGHSH and LQKENI. Deletions cut 4 bases from V and 0 bases from J, with 9 bases between. The CDR3 has 15 amino acids.

The chain couples TRBV19 to TRBJ2-6, with 10 bases matching TRBD1. With V trimmed by 8 bases and J by 0 bases, 7 bases remained unmatched. Germline lookup yields CDR1 LNHDA and CDR2 SQIVND (reference sequence). CDR3 length: 17 residues. In nucleotides, the CDR3 is TGTGCCAGTGGGACCGGGACAGGGGTCTCTGGGGCCAACGTCCTGACTTTC. Protein product: CASGTGTGVSGANVLTF.

The CDR3 DNA sequence: TGTGCCAGCAGTGCCGACCTGTTGAGCTCCTACAATGAGCAGTTCTTC. This translates into CASSADLLSSYNEQFF. This chain joins TRBV2 and TRBJ2-1, with D hard to call. Germline values: CDR1 SNHLY, CDR2 FYNNEI. The V gene lost 4 bases and the J gene lost 0 bases, with 13 bases spanning the gap. CDR3 length: 16 amino acids.

The V call is TRBV9, the J call TRBJ2-7; either TRBD1 or TRBD2 may fit D (5 bases each). CDR3 length: 15 amino acids. Germline CDR1 SGDLS, CDR2 YYNGEE. V was shortened by 3 bases and J by 0 bases, with 13 bases between the two germline ends. Written as DNA, the CDR3 is TGTGCCAGCAGCGCGGGGCCCGGCTACTCCTACGAGCAGTACTTC. It encodes CASSAGPGYSYEQYF.

This rearrangement joins TRBV10-3 to TRBJ1-1; D not certain. From germline, CDR1 is ENHRY and CDR2 SYGVKD. This CDR3 spans 16 amino acids. Trimming shortened V by 0 bases and J by 0 bases, and 11 bases separated the two germline ends. Here the CDR3 DNA reads TGTGCCATCAGTGAGTCAATGACGGCCGTGAACACTGAAGCTTTCTTT. Residues: CAISESMTAVNTEAFF.

The V and J genes are TRBV29-1 and TRBJ2-1; the D gene is possibly TRBD1 (6 bases). The germline gives CDR1 SQVTM, CDR2 ANQGSEA. Deletions cut 7 bases from V and 10 bases from J, with 11 bases between. This CDR3 is 10 amino acids long. The CDR3, as DNA: TGCAGCGGTGGACAGCAAGAGCAGTTCTTC. Encoded protein: CSGGQQEQFF.

The chain joins TRBV14 to TRBJ1-2; tentative D call: TRBD1 (6 bases). The V end lost 4 bases, the J end lost 8 bases, and 11 bases lay between the germline ends. CDR1 is SGHDN, CDR2 FVKESK, per germline. The CDR3 covers 12 residues. CDR3 nucleotide sequence: TGTGCCAGCAGCCCGGGGGCGCGGGGCTACACCTTC. Protein sequence: CASSPGARGYTF.

This chain links TRBV7-9 with TRBJ2-3; D may be TRBD1 (6 bases). This CDR3 region has 15 residues. The germline gives CDR1 SEHNR, CDR2 FQNEAQ (reference sequence). V lost 2 bases and J lost 0, with 9 bases in between. CDR3 amino acids: CASSLRQVSTDTQYF. In DNA form, the CDR3 reads TGTGCCAGCAGCTTAAGACAGGTTAGCACAGATACGCAGTATTTT.

V gene TRBV19 combines with J gene TRBJ2-3; 15 nucleotides line up with TRBD2. The CDR3 is 16 residues long. The ends lost 10 bases at V and 5 bases at J; junction bases unmatched: 10. From germline, CDR1 is LNHDA and CDR2 SQIVND (reference sequence). The CDR3 is CATTAGTSGRRDTQYF. For the CDR3, the DNA is TGTGCCACCACCGCCGGGACTAGCGGGAGGAGAGATACGCAGTATTTT.

This chain connects TRBV6-6 to TRBJ2-3; no definite D call. This CDR3 comprises 13 residues. The V end lost 6 bases, the J end lost 0 bases, and 7 bases lay between the germline ends. In germline, CDR1 is MNHNY, CDR2 SVGAGI (reference sequence). The CDR3 sequence is CASSPDSTDTQYF. In nucleotides, the CDR3 is TGTGCCAGCAGCCCGGACAGCACAGATACGCAGTATTTT.

Concerning this clone itself: Other nucleotide sequences in the sample specify the same CDR3. The rearrangement uses TRBV18 and TRBJ2-5; D unresolved. The germline CDR1 and CDR2 sequences are KGHSH and LQKENI. The germline V and J ends were trimmed by 3 bases and 3 bases, with 2 bases remaining between them. There are 11 residues in the CDR3. The CDR3 DNA follows: TGTGCCAGCTCACCGAAAGAGACCCAGTACTTC. This sequence encodes CASSPKETQYF. The variable domain in full, completed from reference TRBV18 and TRBJ2-5, reads NAGVMQNPRHLVRRRGQEARLRCSPMKGHSHVYWYRQLPEEGLKFMVYLQKENIIDESGMPKERFSAEFPKEGPSILRIQQVVRGDSAAYFCASSPKETQYFGPGTRLLVL.

Notes on this clone: This may stem from a read error, because a much larger clone lies one nucleotide away. V and J are TRBV11-3 and TRBJ1-1; 8 nucleotides line up with TRBD1. This CDR3 contains 13 residues. Germline CDR1 and CDR2: SGHNT and YENEEA. V lost 4 bases and J lost 3; bases outside the gene matches: 1. CDR3 DNA: TGTGCCAGCAGCTGGGACAGGTACACTGAAGCTTTCTTT. This gives the protein CASSWDRYTEAFF.

This chain links TRBV5-1 with TRBJ2-5; 8 positions match TRBD1. This CDR3 comprises 15 residues. CDR1 SGHRS and CDR2 YFSETQ come from the germline V gene. V gave up 4 bases and J gave up 5 bases; unmatched junction bases: 10. The CDR3 DNA reads as TGCGCCAGCAGCGACAGACAGGGGTCGGGCGAGACCCAGTACTTC. Translated: CASSDRQGSGETQYF.

Note on this clone: Other DNA sequences in the sample encode the same CDR3. The chain combines TRBV28 with TRBJ2-1, with a possible D match to TRBD1 (6 bases). The CDR3 runs to 13 residues. V was shortened by 2 bases and J by 4 bases, with 6 bases between the two germline ends. Germline V gene sequence: CDR1 MDHEN, CDR2 SYDVKM. The CDR3 coding sequence is TGTGCCAGCAGTTTAACAGGGTACAATGAGCAGTTCTTC. Translated: CASSLTGYNEQFF.

This chain connects TRBV29-1 to TRBJ2-5; no clear D. V gave up 7 bases and J gave up 4 bases, with 13 bases separating them. The CDR3 has 12 amino acids. Looked up from germline, CDR1 is SQVTM and CDR2 is ANQGSEA. CDR3 coding DNA: TGCAGCGGCCTCGACCTCGTAGAGACCCAGTACTTC. It is translated as CSGLDLVETQYF.